This entry concerns a single T cell receptor (beta chain). Antigen: not known. Measured with immunoSEQ multiplex PCR; TCRdb has only the in-frame clones, and not every one. The data contain over 7,000 clones, 75% to 80% of them singletons. This entry belongs to a study of PD-1 blockade in classical Hodgkin lymphoma. Background on the study: Patients got intravenous nivolumab 3 mg/kg every 2 weeks.

Study-wide results and caveats: Newly diagnosed patients and complete responders had comparable diversity at baseline. By C4D1, CD4+ diversity increased significantly, especially in complete responders.

Patients all relapsed after autologous stem cell transplantation, and there was variation in brentuximab vedotin exposure. Using magnetic negative selection, the CD4+ T cells were separated out of thawed PBMCs. This CDR3 is built from 15 residues. The V gene's germline CDR1 is SEHNR and CDR2 FQNEAQ (reference sequence). Between the trimmed V and J ends, which lost 3 bases and 6 bases, there was a span of 12 bases. Sequenced here: CD4+ T cells from blood, sampled at baseline. The sequence was obtained from a human donor with classical Hodgkin lymphoma. This chain connects TRBV7-9 to TRBJ1-6; a weak D match, TRBD1 (5 bases). The CDR3: CASSFTDRGNSPLHF. In nucleotides, the CDR3 is TGTGCCAGCAGCTTTACCGACAGAGGTAATTCACCCCTCCACTTT. The full variable domain, rest sourced from reference TRBV7-9 and TRBJ1-6, is DTGVSQNPRHKITKRGQNVTFRCDPISEHNRLYWYRQTLGQGPEFLTYFQNEAQLEKSRLLSDRFSAERPKGSFSTLEIQRTEQGDSAMYLCASSFTDRGNSPLHFGNGTRLTVT.